The 13 T cell receptor beta chains presented below share a single source sample, sequenced in a study of CDR3 diversity in severe acne (dated by TCRdb to between 2018 and 2020). Library method: PCR. The sequencing machine was an Illumina HiSeq 2000. The public reads were reanalyzed by TCRdb: fastp trimming at Q25, MiXCR alignment, in-frame beta chains only. All rows with the same CDR3 protein become a single entry with the most common DNA and genes. The sample records over 85,000 distinct CDR3 sequences, roughly 51% of which are singletons. The ten biggest clones cover roughly 12% of the sample. Sequenced: blood. The receptors originated from a male donor with acne.

V and J are TRBV7-3 and TRBJ1-6, with 7 bases fitting TRBD1. The germline V gene encodes CDR1 SGHTA and CDR2 FQGTGA. The CDR3 covers 14 residues. J gave up 9 bases and V 2 bases, and 4 bases lay outside the gene matches. CDR3 loop: CASSLEGAGSPLHF. The CDR3 DNA reads as TGTGCCAGCAGCTTAGAGGGGGCAGGTTCACCCCTCCACTTT. Combining the CDR3 with reference TRBV7-3 and TRBJ1-6 gives the whole variable domain GAGVSQTPSNKVTEKGKYVELRCDPISGHTALYWYRQSLGQGPEFLIYFQGTGAADDSGLPNDRFFAVRPEGSVSTLKIQRTERGDSAVYLCASSLEGAGSPLHFGNGTRLTVT.

This clonotype came up many times. The chain recombines TRBV9 with TRBJ2-7; the D is unclear. Germline values: CDR1 SGDLS, CDR2 YYNGEE. The germline V and J ends were trimmed by 0 bases and 2 bases, with 9 bases remaining between them. This CDR3 is 14 amino acids long. For the CDR3, the DNA is TGTGCCAGCAGCGTAGGCACGCAGACCTACGAGCAGTACTTC. It specifies CASSVGTQTYEQYF.

V gene TRBV29-1 combines with J gene TRBJ2-2, with 14 bases that match TRBD2. Looked up from germline, CDR1 is SQVTM and CDR2 is ANQGSEA. CDR3 length: 14 residues. With V trimmed by 3 bases and J by 6 bases, 0 bases remained unmatched. The CDR3 coding sequence is TGCAGCGTTGAGGGACTAGCGGGAGCCGGGGAGCTGTTTTTT. It is translated as CSVEGLAGAGELFF.

This clonotype has ten or more counts. The chain joins TRBV20-1 to TRBJ2-7, with 10 bases aligning to TRBD2. This CDR3 is 16 amino acids long. Germline lookup yields CDR1 DFQATT and CDR2 SNEGSKA (reference sequence). Unmatched junction bases numbered 7, after V lost 0 bases and J lost 2 bases. CDR3 sequence reads: CSARDGTSGAPYEQYF. In nucleotides, the CDR3 is TGCAGTGCTAGAGATGGTACTAGCGGGGCCCCCTACGAGCAGTACTTC.

Notes on this clonotype: A much bigger clone sits one base away, suggesting this may be a read error. V is TRBV19 and J is TRBJ1-2; D is unclear. Trimming cost V 3 bases and J 3 bases, with 14 bases left between them. The CDR3 spans 15 residues. From germline, CDR1 is LNHDA and CDR2 SQIVND (reference sequence). In nucleotides, the CDR3 is TGTGCCAGTAGTATCCAGTTTCCATCTTACTATGGCTACACCTTC. Its translation is CASSIQFPSYYGYTF.

The DNA of the CDR3 is TGTGCCAGCAGTTACTCTTCCAATGAGCAGTTCTTC. Translating gives CASSYSSNEQFF. V gene TRBV6-2 or TRBV6-3 combines with J gene TRBJ2-1, with unresolved D. CDR3 length equals 12 residues. Germline CDR1 and CDR2: MNHEY and SVGEGT. V dropped 0 bases and J dropped 6 bases, with 3 bases sitting between them.

The chain uses TRBV29-1 and TRBJ2-7, with D perhaps being TRBD1 or TRBD2 (5 bases each). Trimming left V 7 bases short and J 2 bases short, with 15 bases between. The CDR3 sequence is 13 residues long. Germline V gene sequence: CDR1 SQVTM, CDR2 ANQGSEA. The CDR3 bases are TGCAGCGGGAGAGGGCAGGGAGCCTACGAGCAGTACTTC. Amino acid sequence: CSGRGQGAYEQYF.

Worth noting for this clonotype: A much more abundant neighbour one base away suggests this may be a read error. The V and J genes are TRBV6-2 or TRBV6-3 and TRBJ2-5, with D perhaps matching TRBD2 (5 bases). The CDR3 loop spans 15 amino acids. The germline V gene encodes CDR1 MNHEY and CDR2 SVGEGT. V was shortened by 2 bases and J by 3 bases, with 13 bases between the two germline ends. The CDR3 reads CASSYDSDSEETQYF. In nucleotides, the CDR3 is TGTGCCAGCAGTTACGATTCGGACTCGGAAGAGACCCAGTACTTC.

This chain uses TRBV28 with TRBJ2-7; D possibly uses TRBD1 or TRBD2 (5 bases each). The V and J ends lost 2 bases and 3 bases respectively, with 11 bases between them. This CDR3 contains 14 residues. The germline gives CDR1 MDHEN, CDR2 SYDVKM. CDR3 residues: CASSLHPGGYEQYF. The CDR3 DNA sequence: TGTGCCAGCAGTTTACACCCTGGGGGCTACGAGCAGTACTTC. The full variable domain, rest sourced from reference TRBV28 and TRBJ2-7, is DVKVTQSSRYLVKRTGEKVFLECVQDMDHENMFWYRQDPGLGLRLIYFSYDVKMKEKGDIPEGYSVSREKKERFSLILESASTNQTSMYLCASSLHPGGYEQYFGPGTRLTVT.

The gene calls are TRBV20-1 and TRBJ1-4, with 8 nucleotides matching TRBD1. The germline gives CDR1 DFQATT, CDR2 SNEGSKA (reference sequence). The CDR3 loop spans 15 amino acids. V was clipped by 2 bases and J by 8 bases; unmatched bases: 10. Here the CDR3 reads CSARSDRVIGEKLFF. The CDR3 DNA reads TGCAGTGCTAGATCGGACAGGGTGATTGGGGAAAAACTGTTTTTT.

This clonotype came up many times. CDR3 nucleotides: TGTGCCAGCAGTTTCGGGACTAGCGGGTCTCGGGAGACCCAGTACTTC. Its translation is CASSFGTSGSRETQYF. The V and J genes are TRBV7-3 and TRBJ2-5; TRBD2 agrees at 12 bases. V shed 6 bases and J 5 bases; nucleotides not matched to a gene: 10. CDR3 size: 16 residues. CDR1 and CDR2 from the germline V gene are SGHTA and FQGTGA.

This CDR3 reads CASSLAGLGSYNEQFF. As DNA, the CDR3 is TGTGCCAGCAGCTTGGCCGGACTGGGTTCCTACAATGAGCAGTTCTTC. The chain links TRBV5-4 to TRBJ2-1; maybe TRBD2 (5 bases). This CDR3 is 16 amino acids long. Deletions cut 0 bases from V and 1 base from J, with 11 bases between. Looked up from germline, CDR1 is SGHNT and CDR2 is YYREEE (reference sequence). The variable domain in full, with the rest retrieved from reference TRBV5-4 and TRBJ2-1, is ETGVTQSPTHLIKTRGQQVTLRCSSQSGHNTVSWYQQALGQGPQFIFQYYREEENGRGNFPPRFSGLQFPNYSSELNVNALELDDSALYLCASSLAGLGSYNEQFFGPGTRLTVL.

This clonotype has just a few counts. The chain has TRBV7-6 and TRBJ2-7; 10 bases are shared with TRBD2. The CDR3 length is 14 residues. J lost 4 bases, V lost 4 bases, and 4 bases had no gene match. Germline V CDR1 and CDR2: SGHVS, FNYEAQ. CDR3 sequence (DNA): TGTGCCAGCAGCTCCGGGACTAGCGTGTACGAGCAGTACTTC. The encoded protein is CASSSGTSVYEQYF.